Reported below is one TCR beta chain. This sample is part of a study of blood T cell repertoires in COVID-19. Across the whole study: The United States, Italy and Spain provided the acute and convalescent COVID-19 samples. Sources were T cells, B-cell-depleted T cells, or PBMCs; the material itself was cDNA or gDNA.

Germline-derived CDR1 and CDR2 are SGDLS and YYNGEE. J lost 10 bases, V lost 7 bases, and 17 bases had no gene match. The CDR3 runs to 15 residues. Original data processing: Reference gene primer amplification in the assay estimated nucleated cell counts. Generated by immunoSEQ multiplex PCR, the TCRdb table keeps only in-frame clones and is missing some. V, J and clone size are taken as reported in that table, and D and trimming were inferred from the DNA itself. The sample has nearly 85,000 clones, around 83% seen once. The chain carries TRBV9 and TRBJ2-1, with TRBD1 identical over 7 bases. The clonotype comes from a woman aged 55-69 years with acute or convalescent COVID-19. Sequencing input: peripheral blood. The CDR3, as DNA: TGTGCCAGCGCGCCAGGGGCAGGACAGGTGGACGAGCAGTTCTTC. Protein: CASAPGAGQVDEQFF.